This TCR beta chain was recovered during a study of T cells after posttransplantation cyclophosphamide. A marrow graft followed busulfan-fludarabine conditioning, with cyclophosphamide on days +3 and +4. Some clones are missing from TCRdb's copy, which holds only in-frame ones; the method was immunoSEQ multiplex PCR. The record shows 2,000 to 3,000 clones for this sample, with no singletons present. The CDR3 consists of 13 residues. Trimming removed 7 bases from V and 5 bases from J, with 18 bases in between. The germline V gene has CDR1 SQVTM and CDR2 ANQGSEA. In its sample, this clone was seen many times.

This TCR came from a female patient in her fifties who received an allogeneic stem cell transplant from a related donor, was CMV-positive, and had no GVHD. The graft donor may account for some of the T cells. The V and J genes are TRBV29-1 and TRBJ2-7; D unresolved. The sequenced sample was PBMCs, obtained 32 days after allogeneic stem cell transplant with posttransplant cyclophosphamide. CDR3 loop: CSAIQSPYDEQYF. As DNA, the CDR3 is TGCAGCGCGATACAGTCCCCCTACGACGAGCAGTACTTC.